Shown below are 3 T cell receptor beta chains from a single sample sequenced in a study of T cell repertoires in cytomegalovirus infection. In TCRdb, the reads were re-called with MiXCR into one record per CDR3 protein. The table records around 710,000 distinct CDR3 sequences, under 35% of them present only once. Their specific antigens are unknown. The material was cultured CD8+ T cells from PBMCs, obtained from culture after CMV antigen stimulation. The receptors come from a human donor in good health (CMV status not recorded). Some clones in this sample may be carry-over from other donors' samples.

Worth noting for this clonotype: This may stem from a read error, because a much larger clone lies one nucleotide away. V usage is TRBV7-8 and J usage is TRBJ2-1, with TRBD1 matching over 7 bases. The CDR3 consists of 14 residues. Germline lookup yields CDR1 SGHVS and CDR2 FQNEAQ. The CDR3: CASSPSTGMDEQLF. In nucleotides, the CDR3 is TGTGCCAGCAGCCCCTCGACAGGGATGGATGAGCAGTTATTC.

This clonotype has a count of ten or more. This rearrangement joins TRBV5-6 to TRBJ1-2; the D gene is possibly TRBD1 (5 bases). The CDR3 has 13 amino acids. Trimming cost V 0 bases and J 6 bases, with 9 bases left between them. CDR1 and CDR2 from the germline V gene are SGHDT and YYEEEE. The CDR3 spells CASSLVGRDGYTF. In DNA, the CDR3 is TGTGCCAGCAGCTTGGTGGGGCGCGATGGCTACACCTTC.

This clonotype was seen only a few times. The V call is TRBV9, the J call TRBJ2-1, with 7 positions matching TRBD1. The CDR3 is 15 residues long. The ends lost 0 bases at V and 2 bases at J; junction bases unmatched: 2. Germline values: CDR1 SGDLS, CDR2 YYNGEE. This CDR3 is CASSVGQGAYNEQFF. Here the CDR3 DNA reads TGTGCCAGCAGCGTAGGGCAGGGGGCCTACAATGAGCAGTTCTTC.